One sample yielded the 5 T cell receptor beta chains listed below, sequenced in a study of glioma-infiltrating T cells after dendritic cell vaccination. The protocol was immunoSEQ multiplex PCR, while the TCRdb copy is restricted to in-frame clones and leaves out a portion. Among fewer than 40,000 clones listed, more than 85% were seen once. The source was blood, collected before dendritic cell vaccination. The receptors were sampled from a human donor with glioblastoma.

The V gene is TRBV10-3, the J gene TRBJ1-1; the D is unclear. Trimming took off 0 bases at V and 7 bases at J, with 9 bases between the two ends. This CDR3 comprises 13 residues. CDR1 ENHRY and CDR2 SYGVKD come from the germline V gene. CDR3 residues: CAISESRGSEAFF. CDR3 in DNA: TGTGCCATCAGTGAGTCGAGAGGTAGTGAAGCTTTCTTT.

The chain uses TRBV5-4 and TRBJ1-1; 7 positions match TRBD1. J was trimmed by 5 bases and V by 4 bases; bases with no gene match: 2. The germline CDR1 and CDR2 sequences are SGHNT and YYREEE (reference sequence). The CDR3 runs 12 residues. The CDR3, as DNA: TGTGCCAGCAGCAAGGGACAGACTGAAGCTTTCTTT. Protein: CASSKGQTEAFF.

The chain combines TRBV5-4 with TRBJ2-1; unclear D gene. CDR3 length: 16 residues. Germline values: CDR1 SGHNT, CDR2 YYREEE (reference sequence). V gave up 0 bases and J gave up 5 bases, with 15 bases separating them. The chain's CDR3 is CASSLGASVANNEQFF. For the CDR3, the DNA is TGTGCCAGCAGCTTGGGTGCGTCTGTTGCGAACAATGAGCAGTTCTTC.

In this sample, this clone turned up once. This chain uses TRBV2 with TRBJ1-1; perhaps TRBD1 as D (5 bases). The CDR3 is made up of 14 amino acids. In germline, CDR1 is SNHLY, CDR2 FYNNEI. Trimming took off 7 bases at V and 1 base at J, with 13 bases between the two ends. CDR3 bases: TGTGCCAGCACCGAGGAGGGGACGAACACTGAAGCTTTCTTT. Translated, it gives CASTEEGTNTEAFF.

The J gene is TRBJ2-3, the V gene TRBV19, with D unresolved. The germline CDR1 and CDR2 sequences are LNHDA and SQIVND (reference sequence). This CDR3 spans 16 amino acids. V was shortened by 5 bases and J by 2 bases, with 17 bases between the two germline ends. In DNA form, the CDR3 reads TGTGCCAGTAGTGCCCCGTGGAGCGACCCCACAGATACGCAGTATTTT. This sequence encodes CASSAPWSDPTDTQYF.